This TCR beta chain stems from a study of blood T cells in healthy people across ages (dated by TCRdb to between 2014 and 2017). Describing the broader study: Template switching captured roughly one uniquely barcoded TCR beta cDNA molecule per two T cells in model experiments. The donors were divided into four age groups: young (average around 15 years), middle-aged (approximately 42), aged (around 59) and long-lived (approximately 74). To avoid experimental bias, donors of different ages were spread randomly across the sequencing lanes. Two additional independent replicas of 1 million unique cDNA reads from the same blood draw were analyzed for two donors (one aged 18 to 30 and one aged 80 or older). Age-related changes in TCR beta repertoire diversity were measured in the study by deep sequencing normalized with unique cDNA molecular identifiers.

The junction shows trimming of 1 base on V and 7 bases on J, plus 7 bases between the germline ends. The CDR3 numbers 12 residues from cysteine through phenylalanine. The entry retains the CDR3 DNA only, 36 bases that are in frame from base 1. Taken from the germline V gene (reference sequence), the CDR1 and CDR2 loops are LGHDT and YNNKEL. Broader findings and caveats from the paper: Estimates of total diversity from one million sequenced T cells were regarded as lower bounds and underestimates. Because profiling used bulk unsorted PBMCs, naive and antigen-experienced compartments could not be compared conclusively. The CMV infection status of donors was not known, potentially confounding age-related changes in expanded clonotypes. The percentage of naive T cells measured by flow cytometry correlated strongly with observed TCR beta diversity. The long-lived group showed more naive CD4+ T cells, fewer expanded clones and increased TCR diversity than the aged group, suggesting age selection. As age increased, observed TCR beta diversity per million T cells dropped in a roughly linear way, and a significant reduction was already evident by age roughly 36.

As to this clonotype: Its antigen is unknown. Base qualities are not at hand, and no much larger clone is one base apart.

The roughly 39 donors, aged about 6 to 100 years, were systemically healthy Caucasian individuals from Russia. Each donor gave ten milliliters of peripheral blood, collected into EDTA-treated Vacutainer tubes. Ficoll-Paque density-gradient centrifugation was used to isolate PBMCs, with at least 7 million per sample. Total RNA was extracted from PBMCs with Trizol reagent, with at least 5.5 micrograms obtained per sample. For every donor, flow cytometry on a PBMC aliquot measured the percentage of naive CD45RAhigh/CD27high T cells. Library construction relied on 5' RACE. The second PCR ran for about 6 to 12 cycles and used a J-beta primer mix along with a sample-barcoded 5' primer. A template-switch 5' adaptor carrying 12 random nucleotides introduced a unique molecular identifier onto each TCR beta cDNA molecule. Each sample yielded at least 3 million CDR3-containing paired-end reads. The Mint cDNA synthesis kit, primed by a TRBC-specific oligonucleotide, was used to synthesize first-strand cDNA from all RNA. Following uracil-DNA glycosylase treatment, all cDNA underwent a first 18-cycle PCR with the universal primers M1SS and BC2_uni_R. The original methods were these. For normalization, 1 million high-quality reads were randomly selected from each sample, with every read carrying a distinct molecular identifier. Instead of being binned into consensus sequences, reads that shared molecular identifiers were thrown out. MiTCR, run with a Q25 quality threshold and the strictest error-elimination algorithm, handled CDR3 identification, clonotype clustering and error correction. A nonparametric unseen species model with Euler transformation was used to estimate lower-bound total TCR beta diversity. TCRdb reworked the public reads: Q25 trimming with fastp, MiXCR clone assembly, productive beta chains retained. A single entry per CDR3 protein holds the most common genes and DNA from its merged rows. These V and J calls rely on TCRdb rather than the paper's analysis. The sample table shows over 1,500,000 distinct CDR3 sequences, and approximately 39% are seen once. Under 25% of the sample is in the top ten clones.

This receptor was obtained from a human donor in good health. Sequences were obtained from blood. The chain joins TRBV3-1 to TRBJ1-2, with the D gene too uncertain to name. DNA sequence: TGTGCCAGCAGCCAAGTAACGGCTGGCTACACCTTC. Its protein product is CASSQVTAGYTF. Full variable domain (CDR3 extended with the reference TRBV3-1 and TRBJ1-2 proteins): DTAVSQTPKYLVTQMGNDKSIKCEQNLGHDTMYWYKQDSKKFLKIMFSYNNKELIINETVPNRFSPKSPDKAHLNLHINSLELGDSAVYFCASSQVTAGYTFGSGTRLTVV.